This T cell receptor (beta chain) was sequenced in a study of blood T cell repertoires in COVID-19. Original processing methods: Amplification of reference gene primers was used by the study to estimate nucleated cell counts. Libraries were prepared by immunoSEQ multiplex PCR; TCRdb keeps only in-frame clonotypes and omits some of them. V and J calls and clone size come straight from that table; D and trimming were deduced from the DNA. The data show 250,000 to 350,000 clones, less than 90% seen once. Per the germline V gene, CDR1 is MNHEY and CDR2 is SVGEGT. The CDR3 extends over 13 amino acids. V was cut by 5 bases and J by 2 bases, with 9 bases left in between. A Seattle source enrolled patients during active infection and followed them longitudinally.

The chain links TRBV6-2 or TRBV6-3 to TRBJ1-2; a possible D gene is TRBD1 (6 bases). The sample was peripheral blood. This clonotype was obtained from a woman aged 70 to 79 with COVID-19, enrolled during active disease. The CDR3 nucleotides read TGTGCCAGCAGTCTCACAGGGAACTATGGCTACACCTTC. Translated: CASSLTGNYGYTF.